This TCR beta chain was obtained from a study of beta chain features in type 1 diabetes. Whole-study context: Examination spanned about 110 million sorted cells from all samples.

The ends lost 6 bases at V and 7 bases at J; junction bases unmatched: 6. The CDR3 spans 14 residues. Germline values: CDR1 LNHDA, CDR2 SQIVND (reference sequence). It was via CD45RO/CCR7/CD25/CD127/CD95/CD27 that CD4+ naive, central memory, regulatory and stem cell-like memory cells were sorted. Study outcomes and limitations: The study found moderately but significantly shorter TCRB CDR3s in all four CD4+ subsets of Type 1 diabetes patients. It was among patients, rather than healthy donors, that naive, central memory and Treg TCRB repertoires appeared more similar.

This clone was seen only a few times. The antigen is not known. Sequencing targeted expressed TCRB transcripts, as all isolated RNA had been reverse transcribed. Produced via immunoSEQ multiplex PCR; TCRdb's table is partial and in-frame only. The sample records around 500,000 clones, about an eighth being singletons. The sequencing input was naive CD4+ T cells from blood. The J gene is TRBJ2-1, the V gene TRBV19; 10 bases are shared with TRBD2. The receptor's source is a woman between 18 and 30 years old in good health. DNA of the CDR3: TGTGCCAGTAGCAGCGGGAGGGCCCAAAATGAGCAGTTCTTC. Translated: CASSSGRAQNEQFF.